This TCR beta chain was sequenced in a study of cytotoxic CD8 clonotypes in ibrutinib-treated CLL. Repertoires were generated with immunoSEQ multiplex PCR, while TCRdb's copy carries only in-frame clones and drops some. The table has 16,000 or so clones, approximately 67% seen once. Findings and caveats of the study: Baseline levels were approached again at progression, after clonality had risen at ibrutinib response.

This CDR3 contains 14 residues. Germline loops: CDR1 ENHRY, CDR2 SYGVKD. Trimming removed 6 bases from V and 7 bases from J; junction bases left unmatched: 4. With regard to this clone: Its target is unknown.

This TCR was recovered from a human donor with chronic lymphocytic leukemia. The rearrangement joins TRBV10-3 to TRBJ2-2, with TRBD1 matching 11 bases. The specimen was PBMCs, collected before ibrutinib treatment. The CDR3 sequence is CAIRGQGGIGELFF. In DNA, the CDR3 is TGTGCCATCAGGGGACAGGGGGGCATCGGGGAGCTGTTTTTT.